This T cell receptor beta chain was retrieved from a study of beta chain features in type 1 diabetes. Across the whole study: Analysis included around 100 million sorted cells drawn from all samples. Study results and caveats: VDJ junctions sequenced from type 1 diabetes patients showed fewer insertions and more deletions. In all four CD4+ subsets, TCRB CDR3 length was significantly, moderately reduced in type 1 diabetes. Patients' naive, central memory and regulatory TCRB repertoires appeared more alike than those of healthy donors.

Cells sorted by CD45RO/CCR7/CD25/CD127/CD95/CD27 comprised CD4+ naive, central memory, regulatory and stem cell-like memory cells. This clone was seen a handful of times. Its antigen is as yet unknown. The study reverse transcribed the entire isolated RNA, so it sequenced expressed TCRB transcripts. Assay: immunoSEQ multiplex PCR; the TCRdb copy retains only in-frame clones and omits some. The sample carries 600,000 or so clones, 11% to 15% recorded once. The receptor was derived from a man aged 18 to 35 with type 1 diabetes. Material: naive CD4+ T cells from blood.

The CDR3 DNA sequence: TGTGCCAGCAGCCCCCAGGTCGGGGAAAACACCGGGGAGCTGTTTTTT. Translating it yields CASSPQVGENTGELFF. The rearrangement links TRBV7-6 to TRBJ2-2, with a weak D call TRBD2 (5 bases). The ends were cut back, 5 bases at V and 2 bases at J, with 15 bases in the middle. Germline CDR1 SGHVS, CDR2 FNYEAQ. The CDR3 has 16 amino acids. The whole variable domain, filled in from reference TRBV7-6 and TRBJ2-2, reads GAGVSQSPRYKVTKRGQDVALRCDPISGHVSLYWYRQALGQGPEFLTYFNYEAQQDKSGLPNDRFSAERPEGSISTLTIQRTEQRDSAMYRCASSPQVGENTGELFFGEGSRLTVL.